One and the same sample provided the 17 T cell receptor beta chains below, sequenced in a study of T cells in placental villitis. The immunoSEQ assay was v4. Repertoires were generated with immunoSEQ multiplex PCR, while TCRdb's copy carries only in-frame clones and drops some. The sample lists about 3,200 clones; roughly 75% were seen once. Sequenced input: placental tissue containing maternal and fetal cells. These receptors were taken from a human patient with infectious villitis; the placental T cells may come from both mother and fetus.

The chain joins TRBV12-5 to TRBJ1-2; D may be TRBD1 (6 bases). This CDR3 spans 13 amino acids. CDR1 is LGHNT and CDR2 is FRNRAP in the germline V gene. V was trimmed by 0 bases and J by 6 bases, leaving 8 bases between them. The CDR3 nucleotides are TGTGCTAGTGGTTTGGTACGGGGGCATGGCTACACCTTC. It yields the protein CASGLVRGHGYTF.

This clone has only a few counts. This rearrangement joins TRBV15 to TRBJ2-3, with TRBD2 matching over 12 bases. J was trimmed by 7 bases and V by 1 base; bases with no gene match: 9. Germline V gene sequence: CDR1 LNHNV, CDR2 YYDKDF (reference sequence). The length of the CDR3 is 17 residues. Here the CDR3 DNA reads TGTGCCACCAGCAGAGCAACTAGCGGGGGGCCGAGGAATACGCAGTATTTT. This translates into CATSRATSGGPRNTQYF.

V usage is TRBV7-2 and J usage is TRBJ2-5, with D possibly matching TRBD2 (6 bases). TRBJ2-7 matches the DNA end more closely, so the J call is doubtful. The CDR3 totals 15 residues. Germline V lookup: CDR1 SGHTA, CDR2 FQGNSA. This CDR3 reads CASSLSGLVSYEQYF. As DNA, the CDR3 is TGTGCCAGCAGCCTATCGGGACTCGTCTCCTACGAGCAGTACTTC.

With respect to this clone: Other DNA sequences in the sample encode the same CDR3. V and J are TRBV3-1 (or the pseudogene TRBV3-2) and TRBJ1-1; no definite D call. The germline V and J ends were trimmed by 0 bases and 5 bases, with 7 bases remaining between them. Germline values: CDR1 LGHDT, CDR2 YNNKEL (reference sequence). CDR3 length: 13 residues. CDR3 region: CASSQDRGTEAFF. CDR3 sequence (DNA): TGTGCCAGCAGCCAAGATCGGGGTACTGAAGCTTTCTTT.

This chain connects TRBV28 to TRBJ1-1; 7 nucleotides match TRBD1. There are 15 residues in the CDR3. V was clipped by 6 bases and J by 6 bases; unmatched bases: 13. Germline assignment: CDR1 MDHEN and CDR2 SYDVKM. The CDR3 loop reads CASRPSRGGVAEAFF. CDR3 nucleotides: TGTGCCAGCAGGCCTAGCAGGGGGGGGGTCGCTGAAGCTTTCTTT.

V is TRBV12-3 or TRBV12-4 and J is TRBJ2-2; D is unclear. This CDR3 comprises 13 residues. Trimming left V 7 bases short and J 4 bases short, with 10 bases between. The CDR3 bases are TGTGCCAGCAACCGCAGGACCACCGGGGAGCTGTTTTTT. Amino acids: CASNRRTTGELFF.

CDR3 sequence: CSARQGEQYV. CDR3 bases: TGCAGTGCTAGACAGGGCGAGCAGTACGTC. This chain links TRBV20-1 with TRBJ2-7, with D perhaps matching TRBD1 (5 bases). Trimming left V 2 bases short and J 6 bases short, with 5 bases between. This CDR3 is built from 10 residues. The germline CDR1 and CDR2 sequences are DFQATT and SNEGSKA (reference sequence).

The chain combines TRBV7-5 with TRBJ1-2. TRBV7-5 is classified as a pseudogene. The CDR3 runs 13 residues. DNA for the CDR3: TGTGTCAGAAGCTTATCAGAGGGATATGGCTACACCTTC. Translating gives CVRSLSEGYGYTF.

This clone occurred a few times. The V call is TRBV5-1, the J call TRBJ1-1, with a weak D call TRBD1 (6 bases). V was trimmed by 2 bases and J by 1 base, leaving 12 bases between them. CDR1 is SGHRS and CDR2 is YFSETQ in the germline V gene. The CDR3 totals 15 residues. The CDR3 is CASSLAKGGNTEAFF. The DNA for the CDR3 is TGCGCCAGCAGCTTAGCAAAGGGGGGGAACACTGAAGCTTTCTTT.

This chain links TRBV27 with TRBJ1-1, with D possibly being TRBD1 (6 bases). Germline lookup yields CDR1 MNHEY and CDR2 SMNVEV (reference sequence). V lost 7 bases and J 5 bases, leaving 17 bases between the germline ends. The CDR3 is 14 amino acids. CDR3: CASIEGGAKTEAFF. DNA of the CDR3: TGTGCCAGCATAGAGGGGGGGGCAAAAACTGAAGCTTTCTTT.

The sample holds a few counts of this clone. As DNA, the CDR3 is TGTGCCAGCAGCCGGGACAGTATGAATAGCAATCAGCCCCAGCATTTT. Amino acids: CASSRDSMNSNQPQHF. The chain links TRBV7-9 to TRBJ1-5; 7 positions match TRBD1. The CDR3 is 16 amino acids. V gave up 5 bases and J gave up 0 bases; unmatched junction bases: 7. Germline values: CDR1 SEHNR, CDR2 FQNEAQ (reference sequence).

The chain joins TRBV2 to TRBJ2-3; TRBD1 agrees at 7 bases. The CDR3 has 16 residues. Unmatched junction bases numbered 14, after V lost 5 bases and J lost 6 bases. Germline V gene lookup returns CDR1 SNHLY and CDR2 FYNNEI. CDR3 sequence reads: CASSFLDRSGVDTQYF. In nucleotides, the CDR3 is TGTGCCAGCAGTTTTCTGGACAGGTCCGGGGTCGATACGCAGTATTTT.

The chain has TRBV4-1 and TRBJ2-7; D possibly corresponds to TRBD2 (5 bases). V was clipped by 1 base and J by 7 bases, with 14 bases between them. This CDR3 comprises 14 residues. Germline CDR1 MGHRA, CDR2 YSYEKL. DNA for the CDR3: TGCGCCAGCAGCCAAGTCGTCCTAGCCGGGGAGCAGTACTTC. Its translation is CASSQVVLAGEQYF.

This clone showed up just once. The chain employs TRBV7-6 and TRBJ1-4; no definite D call. CDR1 is SGHVS, CDR2 FNYEAQ, per germline. The V and J ends lost 4 bases and 6 bases respectively, with 12 bases between them. The CDR3 is made up of 14 amino acids. The CDR3 bases are TGTGCCAGCAGCTCGCACGGTACAGATGAAAAACTGTTTTTT. Translation: CASSSHGTDEKLFF.

V gene TRBV28 combines with J gene TRBJ2-7; 7 bases are shared with TRBD1. The CDR3 is 19 residues long. Germline CDR1 is MDHEN and CDR2 is SYDVKM. V shed 5 bases and J 2 bases; nucleotides not matched to a gene: 21. CDR3 region: CASSPLLRRGGASAYEQYF. In DNA, the CDR3 is TGTGCCAGCAGTCCACTACTACGTAGAGGGGGCGCCTCGGCCTACGAGCAGTACTTC.

The chain recombines TRBV10-2 with TRBJ2-7; D is ambiguous. V was shortened by 0 bases and J by 3 bases, with 0 bases between the two germline ends. This CDR3 has 11 amino acids. Looked up from germline, CDR1 is WSHSY and CDR2 is SAAADI. The CDR3 DNA reads TGCGCCAGCAGTGAGTCCTACGAGCAGTACGTC. Residues: CASSESYEQYV.

This clone came up once. The V gene is TRBV9, the J gene TRBJ1-5; D is undetermined. Trimming pared 4 bases from V and 4 bases from J, leaving 9 bases between. The germline gives CDR1 SGDLS, CDR2 YYNGEE. The CDR3 consists of 13 residues. This chain's CDR3 is CASSPGVNQPQHF. CDR3 bases: TGTGCCAGCAGCCCCGGAGTGAATCAGCCCCAGCATTTT.